This TCR beta chain was obtained from a study of blood T cell repertoires in COVID-19. Only in-frame clones appear in the TCRdb table, and some are missing; sequencing was by immunoSEQ multiplex PCR. The sample contains a few hundred thousand clones, approximately 84% of which appear only once. The CDR3 runs to 15 residues. Germline values: CDR1 KGHSH, CDR2 LQKENI. V lost 5 bases, J lost 3 bases, and 5 bases stayed unmatched. Sequenced input: PBMCs or T cells enriched from blood (not recorded which). This sequence originates from a man between 40 and 49 years old who had recovered from COVID-19. This chain connects TRBV18 to TRBJ2-2; 8 nucleotides match TRBD1. CDR3 DNA sequence: TGTGCCAGCTCAGCGGGACAGGCGGACACCGGGGAGCTGTTTTTT. Its protein is CASSAGQADTGELFF. Drawing the rest from reference TRBV18 and TRBJ2-2, the complete variable domain is NAGVMQNPRHLVRRRGQEARLRCSPMKGHSHVYWYRQLPEEGLKFMVYLQKENIIDESGMPKERFSAEFPKEGPSILRIQQVVRGDSAAYFCASSAGQADTGELFFGEGSRLTVL.